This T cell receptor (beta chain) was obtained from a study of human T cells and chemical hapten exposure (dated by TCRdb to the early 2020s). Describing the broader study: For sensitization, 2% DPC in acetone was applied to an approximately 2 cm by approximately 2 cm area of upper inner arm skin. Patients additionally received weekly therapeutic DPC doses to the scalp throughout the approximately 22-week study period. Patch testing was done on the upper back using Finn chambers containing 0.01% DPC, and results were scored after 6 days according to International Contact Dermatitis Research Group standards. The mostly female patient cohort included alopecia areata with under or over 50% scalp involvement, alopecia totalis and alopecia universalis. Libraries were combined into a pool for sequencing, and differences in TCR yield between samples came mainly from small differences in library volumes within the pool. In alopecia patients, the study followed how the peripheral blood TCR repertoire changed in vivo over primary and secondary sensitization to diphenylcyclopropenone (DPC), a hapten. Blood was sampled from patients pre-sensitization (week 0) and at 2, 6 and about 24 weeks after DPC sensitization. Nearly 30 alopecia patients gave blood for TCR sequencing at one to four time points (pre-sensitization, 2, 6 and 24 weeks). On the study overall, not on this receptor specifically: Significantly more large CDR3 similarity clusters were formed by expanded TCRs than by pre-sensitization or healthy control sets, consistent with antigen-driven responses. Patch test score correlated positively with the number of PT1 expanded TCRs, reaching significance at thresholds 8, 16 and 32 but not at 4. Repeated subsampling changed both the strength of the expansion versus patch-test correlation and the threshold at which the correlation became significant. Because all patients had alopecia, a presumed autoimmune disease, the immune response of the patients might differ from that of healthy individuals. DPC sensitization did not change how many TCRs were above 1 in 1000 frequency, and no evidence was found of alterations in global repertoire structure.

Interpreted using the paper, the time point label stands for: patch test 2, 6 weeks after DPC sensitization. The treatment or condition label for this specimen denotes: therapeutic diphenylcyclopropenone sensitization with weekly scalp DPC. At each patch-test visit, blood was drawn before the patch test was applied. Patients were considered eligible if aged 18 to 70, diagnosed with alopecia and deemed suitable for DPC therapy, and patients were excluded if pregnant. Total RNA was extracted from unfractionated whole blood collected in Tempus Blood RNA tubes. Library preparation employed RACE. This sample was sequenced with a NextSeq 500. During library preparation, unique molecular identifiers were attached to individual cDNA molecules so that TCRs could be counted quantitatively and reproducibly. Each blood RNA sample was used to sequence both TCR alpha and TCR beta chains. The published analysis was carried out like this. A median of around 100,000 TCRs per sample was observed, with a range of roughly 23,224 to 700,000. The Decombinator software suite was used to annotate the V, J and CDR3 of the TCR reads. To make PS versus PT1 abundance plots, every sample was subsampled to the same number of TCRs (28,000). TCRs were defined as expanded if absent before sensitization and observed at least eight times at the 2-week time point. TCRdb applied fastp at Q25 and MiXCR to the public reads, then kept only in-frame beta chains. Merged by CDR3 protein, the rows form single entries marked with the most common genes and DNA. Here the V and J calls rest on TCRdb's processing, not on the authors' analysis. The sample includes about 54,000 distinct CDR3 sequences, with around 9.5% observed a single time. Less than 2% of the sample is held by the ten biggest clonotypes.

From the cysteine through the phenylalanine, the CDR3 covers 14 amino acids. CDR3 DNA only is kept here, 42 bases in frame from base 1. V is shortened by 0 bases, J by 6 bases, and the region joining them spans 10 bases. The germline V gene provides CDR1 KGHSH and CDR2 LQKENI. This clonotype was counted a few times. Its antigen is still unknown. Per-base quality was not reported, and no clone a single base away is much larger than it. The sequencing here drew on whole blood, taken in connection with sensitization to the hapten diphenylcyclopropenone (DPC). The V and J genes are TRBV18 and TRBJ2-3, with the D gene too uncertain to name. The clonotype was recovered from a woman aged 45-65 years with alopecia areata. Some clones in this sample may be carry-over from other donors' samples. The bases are TGTGCCAGCTCACCACCGATTTCAGTGGATACGCAGTATTTT. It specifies CASSPPISVDTQYF.